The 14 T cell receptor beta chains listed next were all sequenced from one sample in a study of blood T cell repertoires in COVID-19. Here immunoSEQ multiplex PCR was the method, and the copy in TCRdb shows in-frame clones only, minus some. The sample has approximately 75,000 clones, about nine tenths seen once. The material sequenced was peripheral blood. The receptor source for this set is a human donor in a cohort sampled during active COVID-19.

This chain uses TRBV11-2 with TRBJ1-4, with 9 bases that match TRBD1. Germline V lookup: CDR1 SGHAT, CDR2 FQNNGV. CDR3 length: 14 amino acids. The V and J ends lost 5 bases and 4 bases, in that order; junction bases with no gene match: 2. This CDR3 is CASSPGQGNEKLFF. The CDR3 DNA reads TGTGCCAGCAGCCCGGGACAGGGTAATGAAAAACTGTTTTTT.

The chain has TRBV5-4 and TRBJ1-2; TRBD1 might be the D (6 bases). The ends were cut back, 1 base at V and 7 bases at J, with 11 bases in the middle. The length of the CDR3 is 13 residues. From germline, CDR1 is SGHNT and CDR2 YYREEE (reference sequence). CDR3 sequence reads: CASSLWGGGGYTF. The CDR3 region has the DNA TGTGCCAGCAGCTTGTGGGGGGGCGGTGGCTACACCTTC.

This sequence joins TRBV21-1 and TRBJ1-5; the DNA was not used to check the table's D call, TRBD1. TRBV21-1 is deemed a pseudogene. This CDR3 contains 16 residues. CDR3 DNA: TGTGCCAGCAGCAACAGGGGCGTCTATAGCAATCAGCCCCAGCATTTT. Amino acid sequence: CASSNRGVYSNQPQHF.

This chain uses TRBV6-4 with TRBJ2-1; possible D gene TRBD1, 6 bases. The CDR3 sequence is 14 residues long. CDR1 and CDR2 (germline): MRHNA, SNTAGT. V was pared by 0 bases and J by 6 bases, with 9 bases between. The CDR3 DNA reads TGTGCCAGCAGTGACTCATCACAGGGCAATGAGCAGTTCTTC. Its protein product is CASSDSSQGNEQFF.

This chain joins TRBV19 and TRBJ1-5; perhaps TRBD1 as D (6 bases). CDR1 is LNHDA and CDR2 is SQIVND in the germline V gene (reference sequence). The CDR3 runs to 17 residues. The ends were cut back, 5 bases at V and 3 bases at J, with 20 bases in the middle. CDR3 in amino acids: CASSVPSGQSFNQPQHF. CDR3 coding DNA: TGTGCCAGTAGTGTACCGTCAGGACAGAGCTTCAATCAGCCCCAGCATTTT.

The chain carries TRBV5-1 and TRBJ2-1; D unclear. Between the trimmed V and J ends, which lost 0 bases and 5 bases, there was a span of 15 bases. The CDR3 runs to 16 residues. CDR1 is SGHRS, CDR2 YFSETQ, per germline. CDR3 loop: CASSLVLVDTNNEQFF. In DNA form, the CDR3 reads TGCGCCAGCAGCTTGGTTTTGGTAGACACAAACAATGAGCAGTTCTTC.

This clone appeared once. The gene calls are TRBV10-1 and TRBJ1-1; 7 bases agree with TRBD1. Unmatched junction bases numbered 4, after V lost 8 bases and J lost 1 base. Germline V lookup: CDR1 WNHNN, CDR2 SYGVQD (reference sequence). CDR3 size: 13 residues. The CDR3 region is CASAGQRNTEAFF. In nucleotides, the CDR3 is TGCGCCAGCGCGGGACAGCGGAACACTGAAGCTTTCTTT.

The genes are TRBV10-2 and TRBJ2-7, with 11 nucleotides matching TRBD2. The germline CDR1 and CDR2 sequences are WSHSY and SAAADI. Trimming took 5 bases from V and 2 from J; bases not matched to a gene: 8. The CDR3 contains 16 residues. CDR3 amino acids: CASSPQGTSGTYEQYF. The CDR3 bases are TGCGCCAGCAGTCCCCAAGGGACTAGCGGCACCTACGAGCAGTACTTC.

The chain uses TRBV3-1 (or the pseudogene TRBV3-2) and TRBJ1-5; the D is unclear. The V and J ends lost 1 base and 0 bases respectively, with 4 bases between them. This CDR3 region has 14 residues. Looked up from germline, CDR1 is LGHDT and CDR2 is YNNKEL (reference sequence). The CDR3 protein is CASSQGLSNQPQHF. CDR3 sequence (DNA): TGTGCCAGCAGCCAAGGACTTAGCAATCAGCCCCAGCATTTT.

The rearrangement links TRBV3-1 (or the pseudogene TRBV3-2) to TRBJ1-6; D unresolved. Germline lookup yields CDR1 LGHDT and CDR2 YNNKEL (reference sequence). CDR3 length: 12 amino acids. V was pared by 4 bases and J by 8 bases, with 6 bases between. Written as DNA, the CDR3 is TGTGCCAGCAGCCTGATAGATTCACCCCTCCACTTT. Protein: CASSLIDSPLHF.

CDR3 amino acids: CASSPLRQSSYEQYF. CDR3 bases: TGTGCCAGCAGCCCACTACGACAGTCCTCCTACGAGCAGTACTTC. J is TRBJ2-7 and V is TRBV4-2; possible D gene TRBD1, 5 bases. The CDR3 is made up of 15 amino acids. With 4 bases removed from V and 0 bases from J, the gap between germline ends came to 13 bases. In germline, CDR1 is LGHNA, CDR2 YNFKEQ.

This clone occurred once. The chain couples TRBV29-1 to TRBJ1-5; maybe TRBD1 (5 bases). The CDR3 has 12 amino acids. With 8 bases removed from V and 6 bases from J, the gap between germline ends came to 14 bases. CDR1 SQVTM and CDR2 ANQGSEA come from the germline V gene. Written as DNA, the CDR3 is TGCAGCTGCGGGGGGTTCGGTCAGCCCCAGCATTTT. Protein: CSCGGFGQPQHF.

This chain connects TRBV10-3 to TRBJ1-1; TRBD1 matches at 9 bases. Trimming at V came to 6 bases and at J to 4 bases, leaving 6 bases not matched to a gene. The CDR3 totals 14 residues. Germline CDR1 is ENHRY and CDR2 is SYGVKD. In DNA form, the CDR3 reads TGTGCCATCAGCCAAGAACAGGGGGCCACTGAAGCTTTCTTT. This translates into CAISQEQGATEAFF.

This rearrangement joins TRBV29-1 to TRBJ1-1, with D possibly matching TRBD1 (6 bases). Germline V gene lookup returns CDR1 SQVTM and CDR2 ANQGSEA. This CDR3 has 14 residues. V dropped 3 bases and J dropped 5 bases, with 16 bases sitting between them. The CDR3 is CSVDRGASGTEAFF. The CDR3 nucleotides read TGCAGCGTTGACAGGGGCGCTTCGGGTACTGAAGCTTTCTTT. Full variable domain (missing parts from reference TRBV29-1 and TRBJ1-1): SAVISQKPSRDICQRGTSLTIQCQVDSQVTMMFWYRQQPGQSLTLIATANQGSEATYESGFVIDKFPISRPNLTFSTLTVSNMSPEDSSIYLCSVDRGASGTEAFFGQGTRLTVV.